Shown below are 9 T cell receptor beta chains from a single sample sequenced in a study of blood T cell repertoires in COVID-19. Clones were read by immunoSEQ multiplex PCR, and TCRdb kept only the in-frame ones, dropping some. The repertoire has 210,000 or so clones, around 84% of them found once; the top ten carry under 4.5%. Source material: PBMCs or T cells enriched from blood (not recorded which). These receptors all stem from a young man with acute COVID-19.

The genes are TRBV7-9 and TRBJ2-5, with 8 positions matching TRBD1. The J segment lost 5 bases and the V segment lost 6 bases, leaving 5 bases of the junction unmatched. The CDR3 has 13 residues. Germline V lookup: CDR1 SEHNR, CDR2 FQNEAQ (reference sequence). CDR3 DNA: TGTGCCAGCAGTACAGGGGGGCGGGAGACCCAGTACTTC. It is translated as CASSTGGRETQYF.

The V and J genes are TRBV7-9 and TRBJ2-3; 11 bases map to TRBD2. This CDR3 region has 14 residues. The trim removed 5 bases at V and 11 bases at J, leaving 9 bases unmatched. Germline loops: CDR1 SEHNR, CDR2 FQNEAQ (reference sequence). CDR3 protein: CASSLLAGGPMQYF. CDR3 nucleotides: TGTGCCAGCAGCCTCCTAGCGGGGGGCCCTATGCAGTATTTT.

The chain has TRBV27 and TRBJ1-2; D perhaps matches TRBD1 (6 bases). V was trimmed by 4 bases and J by 3 bases, leaving 6 bases between them. The CDR3 runs to 12 residues. The V gene's germline CDR1 is MNHEY and CDR2 SMNVEV (reference sequence). This CDR3 reads CASSSGDYGYTF. The CDR3 nucleotides are TGTGCCAGCAGTTCAGGGGACTATGGCTACACCTTC.

This clone has at least ten counts. The chain carries TRBV4-1 and TRBJ1-3, with 9 nucleotides matching TRBD1. Germline-derived CDR1 and CDR2 are MGHRA and YSYEKL. With V trimmed by 1 base and J by 3 bases, 7 bases remained unmatched. The CDR3 runs 17 residues. CDR3: CASSQGPGQGFGNTIYF. CDR3 sequence (DNA): TGCGCCAGCAGCCAAGGTCCGGGACAGGGATTTGGAAACACCATATATTTT.

The CDR3 coding sequence is TGTGCCAGCTCACTAAAGGACGACAGCTTCTATGGCTACACCTTC. It yields the protein CASSLKDDSFYGYTF. V and J are TRBV18 and TRBJ1-2; D might be TRBD1 (5 bases). This CDR3 is 15 amino acids long. Germline loops: CDR1 KGHSH, CDR2 LQKENI. Trimming cost V 4 bases and J 4 bases, with 16 bases left between them.

The rearrangement links TRBV12-3 or TRBV12-4 to TRBJ2-7, with unresolved D. CDR3 size: 13 residues. The V and J ends lost 5 bases and 3 bases respectively, with 11 bases between them. The CDR3 DNA sequence: TGTGCCAGCAGTCCAAGTGGCGGCTACGAGCAGTACTTC. Translated, it gives CASSPSGGYEQYF.

This chain links TRBV7-9 with TRBJ2-7; possible D gene TRBD1, 5 bases. CDR1 is SEHNR, CDR2 FQNEAQ, per germline (reference sequence). The CDR3 sequence is 14 residues long. The V gene lost 1 base and the J gene lost 3 bases, with 10 bases spanning the gap. This chain's CDR3 is CASSLVETDYEQYF. For the CDR3, the DNA is TGTGCCAGCAGCTTAGTGGAGACAGACTACGAGCAGTACTTC.

A few counts support this clone. This chain links TRBV13 with TRBJ2-1; 8 bases map to TRBD1. Germline loops: CDR1 PRHDT, CDR2 FYEKMQ (reference sequence). CDR3 size: 14 residues. The V and J ends lost 5 bases and 7 bases, in that order; junction bases with no gene match: 7. CDR3 region: CASSARTGWNEQFF. The CDR3 DNA follows: TGTGCCAGCAGCGCGCGGACAGGGTGGAATGAGCAGTTCTTC. Based on the CDR3 plus reference TRBV13 and TRBJ2-1, the full variable domain is AAGVIQSPRHLIKEKRETATLKCYPIPRHDTVYWYQQGPGQDPQFLISFYEKMQSDKGSIPDRFSAQQFSDYHSELNMSSLELGDSALYFCASSARTGWNEQFFGPGTRLTVL.

The chain uses TRBV19 and TRBJ1-2, with TRBD1 matching 7 bases. The CDR3 is 12 residues long. Per the germline V gene, CDR1 is LNHDA and CDR2 is SQIVND (reference sequence). V lost 5 bases and J lost 9; bases outside the gene matches: 6. CDR3 coding DNA: TGTGCCAGTAGTGAGGACAGGAACCGCTACACCTTC. Its translation is CASSEDRNRYTF.